The 10 T cell receptor beta chains in this list originate from one sample, sequenced in a study of T cells after yellow fever vaccination. Each CDR3 protein is one row after TCRdb ran MiXCR on the 5' RACE reads. Among hundreds of thousands of distinct CDR3 sequences, about 12% were seen once, and the ten largest hold just under 15%. The input for sequencing was PBMCs, taken on the day of the yellow fever booster vaccination. Source of these receptors: a man younger than 40 who received the YFV17D yellow fever vaccine.

V gene TRBV29-1 combines with J gene TRBJ2-7; the D gene is possibly TRBD2 (5 bases). The germline V gene encodes CDR1 SQVTM and CDR2 ANQGSEA. V dropped 1 base and J dropped 6 bases, with 13 bases sitting between them. This CDR3 comprises 13 residues. Here the CDR3 DNA reads TGCAGCGTTGAAGGAATAGAGGGTACCGAGCAGTACTTC. It specifies CSVEGIEGTEQYF.

The sample holds a few counts of this clonotype. The rearrangement links TRBV19 to TRBJ2-3; 13 bases map to TRBD2. Germline V gives CDR1 LNHDA, CDR2 SQIVND (reference sequence). Unmatched junction bases numbered 6, after V lost 9 bases and J lost 6 bases. The CDR3 spans 14 residues. CDR3 sequence: CASGLAGVVDTQYF. Here the CDR3 DNA reads TGTGCCAGCGGACTAGCGGGAGTTGTGGATACGCAGTATTTT.

The chain is built from TRBV18 and TRBJ2-1; a possible D gene is TRBD2 (6 bases). Germline V gene lookup returns CDR1 KGHSH and CDR2 LQKENI. The CDR3 is 14 residues long. Deletions cut 3 bases from V and 7 bases from J, with 13 bases between. The CDR3, as DNA: TGTGCCAGCTCACCCAATCGCGGAGGGAATGAGCAGTTCTTC. Translation: CASSPNRGGNEQFF.

This clonotype was detected only a few times. The rearrangement uses TRBV6-5 and TRBJ1-5; possibly TRBD1 for D (6 bases). Between the trimmed V and J ends, which lost 0 bases and 7 bases, there was a span of 13 bases. The CDR3 covers 15 residues. Germline V CDR1 and CDR2: MNHEY, SVGAGI. The CDR3 DNA is TGTGCCAGCAGTTACTCGGCAGGGGAGGGACAGCCCCAGCATTTT. Protein: CASSYSAGEGQPQHF.

The table lists this clonotype with a few counts. V usage is TRBV3-1 and J usage is TRBJ2-2; 14 bases map to TRBD2. The CDR3 runs 20 residues. The junction had 11 bases not matched to a gene; V was cut back by 4 bases and J by 1 base. The germline gives CDR1 LGHDT, CDR2 YNNKEL (reference sequence). This chain's CDR3 is CASSRIGLAGGRQNTGELFF. CDR3 sequence (DNA): TGTGCCAGCAGCCGCATCGGACTAGCGGGGGGCCGACAGAACACCGGGGAGCTGTTTTTT. Supplemented by reference TRBV3-1 and TRBJ2-2, the full variable domain reads DTAVSQTPKYLVTQMGNDKSIKCEQNLGHDTMYWYKQDSKKFLKIMFSYNNKELIINETVPNRFSPKSPDKAHLNLHINSLELGDSAVYFCASSRIGLAGGRQNTGELFFGEGSRLTVL.

The chain is built from TRBV27 and TRBJ2-5; D call uncertain. Trimming pared 3 bases from V and 0 bases from J, leaving 14 bases between. Per the germline V gene, CDR1 is MNHEY and CDR2 is SMNVEV (reference sequence). The CDR3 consists of 16 residues. The CDR3 sequence: CASSFLGRSNQETQYF. The CDR3 nucleotides are TGTGCCAGCAGTTTTTTAGGGCGGAGCAACCAAGAGACCCAGTACTTC.

J is TRBJ2-5 and V is TRBV21-1; the table assigns TRBD1, which was not confirmed against the DNA. TRBV21-1 is a pseudogene. The CDR3 is 18 residues long. CDR3 bases: TGTGCCAGCAGCCCAACGCTGAAGAGGGGAAAAATTAGGGAGACCCAGTACTTC. Translated: CASSPTLKRGKIRETQYF.

The gene calls are TRBV19 and TRBJ2-5; D is unclear. Germline V gene lookup returns CDR1 LNHDA and CDR2 SQIVND (reference sequence). This CDR3 spans 14 amino acids. Trimming took off 2 bases at V and 1 base at J, with 8 bases between the two ends. The DNA for the CDR3 is TGTGCCAGTAGTATACCTGGGGTCCAAGAGACCCAGTACTTC. Protein sequence: CASSIPGVQETQYF.

This clonotype has just a few counts. This chain joins TRBV20-1 and TRBJ2-7; TRBD2 matches at 15 bases. CDR1 DFQATT and CDR2 SNEGSKA come from the germline V gene (reference sequence). Trimming took 5 bases from V and 5 from J; bases not matched to a gene: 10. The CDR3 is 16 amino acids. The CDR3 sequence is CSAERTSGRVWNEQYF. In nucleotides, the CDR3 is TGCAGTGCTGAGAGGACTAGCGGGAGGGTTTGGAACGAGCAGTACTTC.

The table lists this clonotype with a few counts. The chain carries TRBV3-1 and TRBJ2-1; tentative D call: TRBD2 (6 bases). V dropped 7 bases and J dropped 5 bases, with 15 bases sitting between them. Per germline, CDR1 LGHDT and CDR2 YNNKEL (reference sequence). The CDR3 length is 14 residues. Written as DNA, the CDR3 is TGTGCCAGCACCTCGGACTACCTCAACAATGAGCAGTTCTTC. The encoded protein is CASTSDYLNNEQFF.